This TCR beta chain was retrieved from a study of cytomegalovirus exposure and HLA in healthy donors. Regarding donors, all were healthy bone marrow donors. The PCR was carried out with 60 Vbeta primers and 13 Jbeta primers. The table came from immunoSEQ multiplex PCR; TCRdb's copy has only in-frame clones and leaves some out. The table records roughly 110,000 clones, over 75% of them present only once. Germline V CDR1 and CDR2: MNHEY, SMNVEV (reference sequence). V dropped 6 bases and J dropped 0 bases, with 11 bases sitting between them. CDR3 length: 14 residues. This receptor was obtained from a man younger than 40 in good health and CMV-seronegative. Material for sequencing was PBMCs. The chain joins TRBV27 to TRBJ1-2; D might be TRBD1 (5 bases). CDR3 protein: CASSPGKANYGYTF. In nucleotides, the CDR3 is TGTGCCAGCAGCCCAGGGAAAGCTAACTATGGCTACACCTTC.